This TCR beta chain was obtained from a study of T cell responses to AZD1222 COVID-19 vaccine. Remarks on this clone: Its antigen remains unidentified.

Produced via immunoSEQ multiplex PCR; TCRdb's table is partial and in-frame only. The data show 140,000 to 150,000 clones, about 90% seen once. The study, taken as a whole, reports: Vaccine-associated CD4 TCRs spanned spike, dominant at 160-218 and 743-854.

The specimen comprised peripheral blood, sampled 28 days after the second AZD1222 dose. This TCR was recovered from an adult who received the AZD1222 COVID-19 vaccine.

This CDR3 is CASSVDWGQGYEKLFF. CDR3 bases: TGTGCCAGCAGCGTAGATTGGGGACAGGGCTATGAAAAACTGTTTTTT. The chain joins TRBV9 to TRBJ1-4, with 9 bases matching TRBD1. The germline V gene has CDR1 SGDLS and CDR2 YYNGEE. This CDR3 region has 16 residues. V trimming: 0 bases; J trimming: 6 bases; junction bases outside the gene matches: 6.